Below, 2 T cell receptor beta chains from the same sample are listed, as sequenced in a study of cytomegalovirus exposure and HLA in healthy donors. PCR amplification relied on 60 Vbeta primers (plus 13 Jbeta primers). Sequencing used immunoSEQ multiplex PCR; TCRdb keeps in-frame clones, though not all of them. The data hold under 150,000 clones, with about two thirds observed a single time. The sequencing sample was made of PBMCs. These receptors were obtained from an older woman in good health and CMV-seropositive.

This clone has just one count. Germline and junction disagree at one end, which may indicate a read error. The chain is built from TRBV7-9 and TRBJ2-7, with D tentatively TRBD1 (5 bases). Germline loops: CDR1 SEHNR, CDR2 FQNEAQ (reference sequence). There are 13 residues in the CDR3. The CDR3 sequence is CSSSSDSSYEQYF. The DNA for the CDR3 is TGTTCCAGCAGCAGCGACAGTTCCTACGAGCAGTACTTC.

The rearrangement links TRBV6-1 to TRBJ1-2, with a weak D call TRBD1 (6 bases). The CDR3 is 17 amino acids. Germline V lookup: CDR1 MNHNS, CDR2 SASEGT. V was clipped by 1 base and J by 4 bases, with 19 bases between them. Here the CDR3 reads CASSEGGGGAFAYGYTF. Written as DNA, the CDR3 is TGTGCCAGCAGTGAAGGGGGTGGGGGGGCCTTTGCCTATGGCTACACCTTC.